This T cell receptor beta chain was retrieved from a study of T cells in Graves' hyperthyroidism and ophthalmopathy. CDR1 is SGHAT, CDR2 FQNNGV, per germline. This CDR3 contains 12 residues. Trimming stripped 8 bases from V and 9 bases from J, with 13 bases between. Amplification yielded TCR beta CDR3 regions, with RNA transcripts as the source. Initially, a first-round RT-PCR of the TCR CDR3 employed the HTBI primer set. Using its own MiXCR run on the multiplex PCR reads, TCRdb lists one record per CDR3 protein. The sample carries 250,000 to 400,000 distinct CDR3 sequences, around 13% recorded once. The chain is built from TRBV11-2 and TRBJ2-2; D remains unclear. What was sequenced was blood. The receptor comes from a middle-aged woman with Graves' ophthalmopathy. Written as DNA, the CDR3 is TGTGCCAGCCCCGGACCGGCGAGGGAGCTGTTTTTT. Encoded protein: CASPGPARELFF.